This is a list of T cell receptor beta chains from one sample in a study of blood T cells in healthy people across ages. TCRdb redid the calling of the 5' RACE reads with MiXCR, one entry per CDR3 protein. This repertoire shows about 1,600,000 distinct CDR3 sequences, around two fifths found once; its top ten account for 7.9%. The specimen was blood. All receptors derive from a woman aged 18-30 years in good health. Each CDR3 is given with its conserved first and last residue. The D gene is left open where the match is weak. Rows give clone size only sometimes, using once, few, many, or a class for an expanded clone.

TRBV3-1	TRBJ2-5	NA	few	TGTGCCAGCAGCCAAGATCTGGGGACCCAAGAAGGTCCAGAGACCCAGTACTTC	CASSQDLGTQEGPETQYF
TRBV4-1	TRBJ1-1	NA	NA	TGCGCCAGCAGCCAAAAGAGTCCGTTAGGGGGTTCCTCAAACACTGAAGCTTTCTTT	CASSQKSPLGGSSNTEAFF
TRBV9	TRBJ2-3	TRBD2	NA	TGTGCCAGCAGCCCCTCAGTTGGGGGGGGAAGCACAGATACGCAGTATTTT	CASSPSVGGGSTDTQYF
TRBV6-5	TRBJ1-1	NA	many	TGTGCCAGCAGTACCAGGACGGGTGAAGCTTTCTTT	CASSTRTGEAFF
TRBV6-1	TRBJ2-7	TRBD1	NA	TGTGCCAGCAGGGGAATTACGCCCACAGGGGTCTCCTACGAGCAGTACTTC	CASRGITPTGVSYEQYF
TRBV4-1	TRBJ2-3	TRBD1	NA	TGCGCCAGCAGCCAAGATGGGACAGGGTCCCCGAATACGCAGTATTTT	CASSQDGTGSPNTQYF
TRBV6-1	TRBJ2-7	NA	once	TGTGCCAGCAGGAAGGGCCAGGACACCCCCATGGGTGAGCAGTACTTC	CASRKGQDTPMGEQYF
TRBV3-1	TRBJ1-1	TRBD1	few	TGTGCCAGCAGCCGACAGGGTTGGGATGATGAAGCTTTCTTT	CASSRQGWDDEAFF
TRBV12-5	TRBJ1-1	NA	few	TGTGCTAGTGGTTTGGTAGTGACAAAAGGGAACACTGAAGCTTTCTTT	CASGLVVTKGNTEAFF
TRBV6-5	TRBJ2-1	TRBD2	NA	TGTGCCAGCAGTCAACATAGCGGGAGCACCTACAATGAGCAGTTCTTC	CASSQHSGSTYNEQFF
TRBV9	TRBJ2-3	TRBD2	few	TGTGCCAGCAGCGGAGGACTAGCGGGGTGGGGAACAGATACGCAGTATTTT	CASSGGLAGWGTDTQYF
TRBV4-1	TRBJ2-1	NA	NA	TGCGCCAGCAGCCAAGATATGAGGGGGGTCTACAATGAGCAGTTCTTC	CASSQDMRGVYNEQFF
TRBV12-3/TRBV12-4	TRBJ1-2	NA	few	TGTGCCAGCAGTTTAGGCCTTGGTCTACTGAATGGCTACACCTTC	CASSLGLGLLNGYTF